This T cell receptor (beta chain) was identified during a study of cytomegalovirus exposure and HLA in healthy donors. As regards this clone: Its antigen is not known.

Study results and caveats: What a later analysis showed was that several of the most significant clusters appeared linked to common viral pathogens. There were 160 or so TCR beta chains listed as cytomegalovirus-associated. In a later analysis, DRB1 alleles had the most associated TCRs; HLA-C alleles the fewest.

This CDR3 comprises 17 residues. PCR amplification relied on 60 Vbeta primers (plus 13 Jbeta primers). Measured with immunoSEQ multiplex PCR; TCRdb has only the in-frame clones, and not every one. Here the sample spans 99,000 or so clones, about three quarters being singletons. This receptor was obtained from a man aged 60 to 75 in good health and CMV-seropositive. The rearrangement joins TRBV21-1 to TRBJ2-1; the D call TRBD1 from the table was never checked on the DNA. TRBV21-1 is assigned pseudogene status. The sample comprised PBMCs. For the CDR3, the DNA is TGTGCCAGCAGCAACGACAGGGCGGTGACAGACTACAATGAGCAGTTCTTC. This codes for CASSNDRAVTDYNEQFF.